Shown below are 8 T cell receptor beta chains from a single sample sequenced in a study of shared clonotypes between healthy human individuals. Method: immunoSEQ multiplex PCR; TCRdb's copy keeps in-frame clones and lacks some. This table holds 330,000 or so clones, roughly 70% found once. Sequenced input: memory CD4+ T cells sorted from blood. The subset here: CD45RA-negative fraction. The receptor source for this set is a man younger than 40 in good health.

The chain links TRBV5-1 to TRBJ2-3; 7 bases line up with TRBD1. CDR1 is SGHRS and CDR2 is YFSETQ in the germline V gene. This CDR3 spans 16 amino acids. Losses at the gene ends were 6 bases for V and 0 bases for J; bases not matched to a gene: 10. CDR3: CASMLGTVLSTDTQYF. CDR3 coding DNA: TGCGCCAGCATGTTGGGGACAGTCCTTAGCACAGATACGCAGTATTTT.

The chain employs TRBV19 and TRBJ1-2; 7 bases align to TRBD1. The CDR3 has 12 residues. Losses at the gene ends were 6 bases for V and 8 bases for J; bases not matched to a gene: 6. The germline V gene encodes CDR1 LNHDA and CDR2 SQIVND (reference sequence). The CDR3 reads CASSDRVLGYTF. CDR3 coding DNA: TGTGCCAGTAGCGACAGGGTCCTCGGCTACACCTTC. Based on the CDR3 plus reference TRBV19 and TRBJ1-2, the full variable domain is DGGITQSPKYLFRKEGQNVTLSCEQNLNHDAMYWYRQDPGQGLRLIYYSQIVNDFQKGDIAEGYSVSREKKESFPLTVTSAQKNPTAFYLCASSDRVLGYTFGSGTRLTVV.

The chain joins TRBV6-1 to TRBJ1-5; D is unresolved. Germline lookup yields CDR1 MNHNS and CDR2 SASEGT. CDR3 length equals 11 residues. The ends were cut back, 5 bases at V and 6 bases at J, with 5 bases in the middle. The CDR3 protein is CASSTSQPQHF. The CDR3 DNA is TGTGCCAGCAGTACAAGTCAGCCCCAGCATTTT.

This clone was observed once. V usage is TRBV6-1 and J usage is TRBJ2-2; D is perhaps TRBD1 or TRBD2 (5 bases each). The CDR3 length is 15 residues. Trimming left V 6 bases short and J 4 bases short, with 15 bases between. Germline values: CDR1 MNHNS, CDR2 SASEGT. The CDR3 DNA reads TGTGCCAGCAGCTCAAATGGGGGTAGCACCGGGGAGCTGTTTTTT. Translating it yields CASSSNGGSTGELFF.

J is TRBJ1-5 and V is TRBV6-1; D is undetermined. CDR3 length: 15 amino acids. From germline, CDR1 is MNHNS and CDR2 SASEGT. V was pared by 3 bases and J by 4 bases, with 13 bases between. CDR3 in amino acids: CASSEVVIGNQPQHF. CDR3 in DNA: TGTGCCAGCAGTGAGGTGGTAATTGGGAATCAGCCCCAGCATTTT.

The chain couples TRBV5-4 to TRBJ1-5, with unresolved D. This CDR3 is built from 14 residues. Trimming took 1 base from V and 4 from J, leaving 9 bases between them. Germline V CDR1 and CDR2: SGHNT, YYREEE (reference sequence). The CDR3 loop reads CASSLYGRNQPQHF. The CDR3 DNA reads as TGTGCCAGCAGCTTGTACGGGAGGAATCAGCCCCAGCATTTT.

The gene calls are TRBV7-2 and TRBJ2-5, with D unclear. The CDR3 has 14 amino acids. Between the trimmed V and J ends, which lost 1 base and 5 bases, there was a span of 11 bases. Germline V gene data show CDR1 as SGHTA and CDR2 as FQGNSA. The CDR3 spells CASSLGGLGETQYF. The CDR3 DNA sequence: TGTGCCAGCAGCTTAGGTGGTCTAGGGGAGACCCAGTACTTC.

The chain joins TRBV5-1 to TRBJ2-1, with D unclear. Trimming took 0 bases from V and 3 from J, leaving 7 bases between them. Germline V gene lookup returns CDR1 SGHRS and CDR2 YFSETQ. The CDR3 is made up of 14 amino acids. The CDR3 region is CASSLAVVYNEQFF. Written as DNA, the CDR3 is TGCGCCAGCAGCTTGGCCGTAGTCTACAATGAGCAGTTCTTC.